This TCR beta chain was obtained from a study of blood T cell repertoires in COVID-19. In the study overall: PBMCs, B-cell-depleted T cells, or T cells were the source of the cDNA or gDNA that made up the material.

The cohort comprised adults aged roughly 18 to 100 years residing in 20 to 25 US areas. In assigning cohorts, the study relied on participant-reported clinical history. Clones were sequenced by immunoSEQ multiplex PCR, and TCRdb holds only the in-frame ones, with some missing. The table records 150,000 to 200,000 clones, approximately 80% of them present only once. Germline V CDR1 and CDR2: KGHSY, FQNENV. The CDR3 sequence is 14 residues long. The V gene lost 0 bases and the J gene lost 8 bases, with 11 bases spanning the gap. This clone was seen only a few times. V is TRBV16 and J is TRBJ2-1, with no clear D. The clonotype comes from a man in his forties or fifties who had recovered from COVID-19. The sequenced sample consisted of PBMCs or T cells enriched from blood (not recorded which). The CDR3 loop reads CASSQSSQVDEQFF. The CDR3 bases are TGTGCCAGCAGCCAATCTTCTCAGGTCGATGAGCAGTTCTTC.